These 18 T cell receptor beta chains share one sample of origin, sequenced in a study of OX40 agonist ivuxolimab in advanced cancers. The protocol was immunoSEQ multiplex PCR, while the TCRdb copy is restricted to in-frame clones and leaves out a portion. The data show about 88,000 clones, around 85% seen once. The sample in question was CD4+ or CD8+ T cells sorted from blood, obtained in a trial of the OX40 agonist ivuxolimab. The receptors shown here come from an adult with an advanced solid tumor such as melanoma, head and neck, liver or kidney cancer.

The rearrangement joins TRBV7-2 to TRBJ1-2; 9 bases are a match to TRBD1. The CDR3 consists of 13 residues. Unmatched junction bases numbered 3, after V lost 2 bases and J lost 8 bases. Germline assignment: CDR1 SGHTA and CDR2 FQGNSA. For the CDR3, the DNA is TGTGCCAGCAGCTTACAACAGGGGGCCGGCTACACCTTC. The encoded protein is CASSLQQGAGYTF.

V is TRBV2 and J is TRBJ2-1, with TRBD2 identical over 12 bases. The V and J ends lost 7 bases and 1 base, in that order; junction bases with no gene match: 2. The CDR3 consists of 15 residues. The germline V gene encodes CDR1 SNHLY and CDR2 FYNNEI. The CDR3 sequence is CASTTSGGSYNEQFF. As DNA, the CDR3 is TGTGCCAGCACTACTAGCGGGGGGTCCTACAATGAGCAGTTCTTC. Complete variable domain (other parts from reference TRBV2 and TRBJ2-1): EPEVTQTPSHQVTQMGQEVILRCVPISNHLYFYWYRQILGQKVEFLVSFYNNEISEKSEIFDDQFSVERPDGSNFTLKIRSTKLEDSAMYFCASTTSGGSYNEQFFGPGTRLTVL.

The gene calls are TRBV6-4 and TRBJ1-1; D is ambiguous. Trimming stripped 5 bases from V and 3 bases from J, with 10 bases between. CDR1 and CDR2 (germline): MRHNA, SNTAGT. This CDR3 comprises 13 residues. DNA of the CDR3: TGTGCCAGCAGTAAGGAGCGAGACACTGAAGCTTTCTTT. As protein: CASSKERDTEAFF.

Concerning this clone itself: The sample holds other DNA sequences that translate to the same CDR3. The V call is TRBV5-1, the J call TRBJ1-1; D gene ambiguous. Between the trimmed V and J ends, which lost 0 bases and 1 base, there was a span of 4 bases. The germline V gene encodes CDR1 SGHRS and CDR2 YFSETQ. The CDR3 runs to 13 residues. CDR3 sequence: CASSLDPNTEAFF. Written as DNA, the CDR3 is TGCGCCAGCAGCTTGGATCCGAACACTGAAGCTTTCTTT.

The CDR3 nucleotides are TGCGCCAGCAGCTTGGCCGGACAGGGGGCGGGGGAGCAGTACTTC. Translating gives CASSLAGQGAGEQYF. This sequence joins TRBV5-1 and TRBJ2-7; 11 bases agree with TRBD1. This CDR3 comprises 15 residues. With 0 bases clipped from V and 7 bases from J, the junction kept 6 bases outside the gene matches. Germline assignment: CDR1 SGHRS and CDR2 YFSETQ. Looking up the rest from reference TRBV5-1 and TRBJ2-7 gives the full variable domain: KAGVTQTPRYLIKTRGQQVTLSCSPISGHRSVSWYQQTPGQGLQFLFEYFSETQRNKGNFPGRFSGRQFSNSRSEMNVSTLELGDSALYLCASSLAGQGAGEQYFGPGTRLTVT.

This chain uses TRBV6-5 with TRBJ2-1; 8 bases are shared with TRBD2. Germline V gene lookup returns CDR1 MNHEY and CDR2 SVGAGI. The CDR3 consists of 15 residues. Trimming removed 7 bases from V and 6 bases from J; junction bases left unmatched: 11. CDR3 sequence (DNA): TGTGCCAGCATCGGAACCAGAAGCGGGAGCAATGAGCAGTTCTTC. Its translation: CASIGTRSGSNEQFF.

This clone has just a few counts. The V gene is TRBV18, the J gene TRBJ2-7, with D perhaps given as TRBD1 or TRBD2 (7 bases each). Trimming pared 3 bases from V and 5 bases from J, leaving 14 bases between. CDR1 and CDR2 (germline): KGHSH, LQKENI. CDR3 length: 14 amino acids. Here the CDR3 DNA reads TGTGCCAGCTCACCGGGGGAGGGGGCCCACGAGCAGTACGTC. Protein sequence: CASSPGEGAHEQYV.

Worth noting for this clone: A read error may account for a junction end that differs from germline. This sample also contains other DNA sequences that code for the same CDR3. The chain uses TRBV4-2 and TRBJ1-3; the D is unclear. The CDR3 spans 15 residues. The germline V gene has CDR1 LGHNA and CDR2 YNFKEQ. The CDR3 here is CASSQDRVSGNTIYF. The CDR3 nucleotides read TGTGCCAGCAGCCAAGATCGAGTCTCTGGAAACACCATATACTTT.

The V call is TRBV27, the J call TRBJ1-5, with D uncertain. CDR3 size: 13 residues. Per the germline V gene, CDR1 is MNHEY and CDR2 is SMNVEV (reference sequence). Trimming cost V 8 bases and J 9 bases, with 17 bases left between them. The CDR3 region is CASGLLNDGPQHF. CDR3 nucleotide sequence: TGTGCCAGCGGTCTCTTGAACGACGGGCCCCAGCATTTT.

The table lists this clone with a few counts. The rearrangement links TRBV19 to TRBJ1-2; D is undetermined. V was pared by 9 bases and J by 2 bases, with 13 bases between. The CDR3 covers 13 residues. Germline CDR1 is LNHDA and CDR2 is SQIVND (reference sequence). The CDR3 DNA reads as TGTGCCAGCGAAAAGACGGCAAACTATGGCTACACCTTC. Translated: CASEKTANYGYTF.

V gene TRBV11-3 combines with J gene TRBJ2-3; the D gene could be TRBD1 or TRBD2 (5 bases each). Germline V CDR1 and CDR2: SGHNT, YENEEA. Trimming cost V 5 bases and J 4 bases, with 13 bases left between them. The CDR3 totals 14 residues. The CDR3 loop is CASSTRRGPDTQYF. CDR3 nucleotide sequence: TGTGCCAGCAGCACCCGCCGGGGCCCAGATACGCAGTATTTT. Filled out from reference TRBV11-3 and TRBJ2-3, the complete variable domain reads EAGVVQSPRYKIIEKKQPVAFWCNPISGHNTLYWYLQNLGQGPELLIRYENEEAVDDSQLPKDRFSAERLKGVDSTLKIQPAELGDSAVYLCASSTRRGPDTQYFGPGTRLTVL.

This sequence joins TRBV7-2 and TRBJ2-5; 7 nucleotides line up with TRBD1. Per germline, CDR1 SGHTA and CDR2 FQGNSA. J lost 4 bases, V lost 0 bases, and 2 bases had no gene match. The CDR3 has 14 amino acids. The CDR3 region is CASSLANRGETQYF. The CDR3 bases are TGTGCCAGCAGCTTAGCTAACAGGGGAGAGACCCAGTACTTC.

The CDR3, as DNA: TGTGCCAGCAGCTTGGCTAGGCAGCTTTATGGCTACACCTTC. Its translation: CASSLARQLYGYTF. V usage is TRBV5-5 and J usage is TRBJ1-2, with no clear D. Germline V gene data show CDR1 as SGHKS and CDR2 as YYEKEE (reference sequence). CDR3 length: 14 residues. V lost 0 bases to trimming and J lost 5 bases, with 11 bases between them.

This clone came up a few times. CDR3 in amino acids: CASSPQKGKAYEQYF. The CDR3 DNA follows: TGTGCCAGCAGTCCACAGAAGGGGAAAGCCTACGAGCAGTACTTC. The V call is TRBV27, the J call TRBJ2-7, with a possible D match to TRBD1 (5 bases). V lost 5 bases to trimming and J lost 2 bases, with 16 bases between them. There are 15 residues in the CDR3. The germline V gene encodes CDR1 MNHEY and CDR2 SMNVEV (reference sequence).

The chain is built from TRBV6-1 and TRBJ2-7; D not certain. The germline gives CDR1 MNHNS, CDR2 SASEGT. CDR3 length: 12 amino acids. V was trimmed by 2 bases and J by 2 bases, leaving 4 bases between them. CDR3 loop: CASSERAYEQYF. The CDR3 nucleotides read TGTGCCAGCAGTGAAAGGGCCTACGAGCAGTACTTC.

V and J are TRBV6-1 and TRBJ2-7; D unresolved. The CDR3 sequence is 11 residues long. The V end was cut by 6 bases, the J end by 3 bases, with 6 bases between. CDR1 is MNHNS and CDR2 is SASEGT in the germline V gene. Written as DNA, the CDR3 is TGTGCCAGCAGCGGGTTCTACGAGCAGTACGTC. This sequence encodes CASSGFYEQYV.

This chain uses TRBV7-8 with TRBJ2-3; D not certain. The CDR3 runs to 15 residues. Germline values: CDR1 SGHVS, CDR2 FQNEAQ. Trimming stripped 5 bases from V and 8 bases from J, with 20 bases between. The CDR3 DNA is TGTGCCAGCAGCGGAAAGGGCCAGACCACTGGTACGCAGTATTTT. This translates into CASSGKGQTTGTQYF.

This clone occurred a few times. This chain uses TRBV5-1 with TRBJ2-5; 10 nucleotides align to TRBD2. The CDR3 is 16 amino acids. Germline V gene sequence: CDR1 SGHRS, CDR2 YFSETQ. Trimming removed 0 bases from V and 5 bases from J; junction bases left unmatched: 7. The CDR3 sequence: CASSLEVAGGWETQYF. CDR3 in DNA: TGCGCCAGCAGCTTGGAGGTAGCGGGGGGCTGGGAGACCCAGTACTTC.